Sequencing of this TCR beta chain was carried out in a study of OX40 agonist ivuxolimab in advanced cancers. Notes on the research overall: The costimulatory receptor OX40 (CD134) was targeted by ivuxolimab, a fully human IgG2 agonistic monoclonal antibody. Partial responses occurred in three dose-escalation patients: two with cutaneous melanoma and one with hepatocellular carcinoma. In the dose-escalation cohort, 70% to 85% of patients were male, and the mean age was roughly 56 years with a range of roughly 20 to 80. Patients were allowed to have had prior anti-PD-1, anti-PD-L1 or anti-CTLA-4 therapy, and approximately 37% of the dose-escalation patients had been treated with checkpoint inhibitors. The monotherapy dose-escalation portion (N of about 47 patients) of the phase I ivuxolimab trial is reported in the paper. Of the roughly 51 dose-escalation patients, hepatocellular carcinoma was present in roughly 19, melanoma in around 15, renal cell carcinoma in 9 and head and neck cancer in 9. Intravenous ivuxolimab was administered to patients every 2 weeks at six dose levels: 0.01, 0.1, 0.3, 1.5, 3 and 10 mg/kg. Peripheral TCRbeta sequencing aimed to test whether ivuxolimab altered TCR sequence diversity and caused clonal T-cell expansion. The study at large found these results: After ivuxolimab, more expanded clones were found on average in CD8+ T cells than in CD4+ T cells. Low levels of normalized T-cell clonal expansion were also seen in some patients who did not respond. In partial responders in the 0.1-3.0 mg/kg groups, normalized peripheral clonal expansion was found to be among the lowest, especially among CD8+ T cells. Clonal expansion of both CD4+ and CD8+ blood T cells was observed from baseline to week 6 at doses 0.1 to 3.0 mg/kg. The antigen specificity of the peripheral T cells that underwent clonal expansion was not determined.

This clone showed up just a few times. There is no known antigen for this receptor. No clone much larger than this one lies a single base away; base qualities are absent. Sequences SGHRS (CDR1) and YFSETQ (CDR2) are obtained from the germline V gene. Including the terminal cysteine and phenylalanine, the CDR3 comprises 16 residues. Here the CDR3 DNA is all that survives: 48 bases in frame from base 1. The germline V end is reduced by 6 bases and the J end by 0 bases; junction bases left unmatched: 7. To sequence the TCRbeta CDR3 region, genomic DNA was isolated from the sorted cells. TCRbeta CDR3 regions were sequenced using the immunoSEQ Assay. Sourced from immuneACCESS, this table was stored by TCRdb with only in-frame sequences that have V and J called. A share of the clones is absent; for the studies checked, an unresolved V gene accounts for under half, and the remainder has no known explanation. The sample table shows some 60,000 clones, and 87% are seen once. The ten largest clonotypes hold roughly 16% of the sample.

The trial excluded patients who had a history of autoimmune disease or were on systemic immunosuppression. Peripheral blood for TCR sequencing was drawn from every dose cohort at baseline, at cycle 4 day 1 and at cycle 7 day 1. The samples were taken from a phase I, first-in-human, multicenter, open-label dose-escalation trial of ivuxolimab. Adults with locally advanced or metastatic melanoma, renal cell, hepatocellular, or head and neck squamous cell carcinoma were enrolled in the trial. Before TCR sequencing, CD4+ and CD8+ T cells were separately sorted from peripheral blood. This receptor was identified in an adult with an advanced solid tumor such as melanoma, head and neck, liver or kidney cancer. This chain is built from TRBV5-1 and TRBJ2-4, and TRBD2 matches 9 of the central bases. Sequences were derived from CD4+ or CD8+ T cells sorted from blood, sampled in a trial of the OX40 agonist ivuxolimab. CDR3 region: CASKGVAGVAKNIQYF. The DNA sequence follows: TGCGCCAGCAAGGGAGTAGCGGGGGTAGCCAAAAACATTCAGTACTTC.